This TCR beta chain was sequenced during a study of beta chain features in type 1 diabetes. This clone occurred a few times. Antigen specificity is unknown. The investigators reverse transcribed all of the isolated RNA, so they sequenced expressed TCRB transcripts. Clones were sequenced by immunoSEQ multiplex PCR, and TCRdb holds only the in-frame ones, with some missing. The sample lists approximately 260,000 clones; roughly 22% were seen once. Trimming cost V 0 bases and J 4 bases, with 8 bases left between them. The CDR3 totals 13 residues. CDR1 is SGHNT, CDR2 YYREEE, per germline (reference sequence). Notes on the study in general: There was a moderate but significant shortening of TCRB CDR3s in all four CD4+ subsets of Type 1 diabetes patients.

In total, each donor contributed a single heparinised blood draw that averaged around 0.12 L. The TCR originated in a woman in her 40s with type 1 diabetes. The chain combines TRBV5-4 with TRBJ2-7; D possibly corresponds to TRBD1 (5 bases). Sequences were obtained from naive CD4+ T cells from blood. CDR3 sequence: CASSLEAGYEQYF. In nucleotides, the CDR3 is TGTGCCAGCAGCTTGGAGGCAGGGTACGAGCAGTACTTC.